A selection of T cell receptor beta chains follows, all from one sample in a study of T cell responses to AZD1222 COVID-19 vaccine. Using immunoSEQ multiplex PCR, the repertoire was profiled, and TCRdb retains in-frame clones only, with some absent. The sample comprises about 100,000 clones, about 85% of which are singletons, and around 5.1% rests with the top ten. The sequenced sample was peripheral blood, obtained on day 0 of AZD1222 vaccination. All receptors come from an adult in good health. Each CDR3 is given with its conserved first and last residue.

CDR3aa: CSATITWEQYF
v_gene: TRBV20-1

CDR3aa: CASSKVKGREAYNEQFF
v_gene: TRBV21-1

CDR3aa: CASSQGGGQETQYF
v_gene: TRBV19

CDR3aa: CASSYSGSYEQYF
v_gene: TRBV6-2/TRBV6-3

CDR3aa: CASSIGYRVAGELFF
v_gene: TRBV19

CDR3aa: CASSPGVSYEQYF
v_gene: TRBV27

CDR3aa: CASSRLAGGRETQYF
v_gene: TRBV5-4

CDR3aa: CASSPTLAPNKGTGRGYTF
v_gene: TRBV27

CDR3aa: CSVVIGFGETQYF
v_gene: TRBV29-1

CDR3aa: CASSYLQGGNTEAFF
v_gene: TRBV6-5

CDR3aa: CASSLPRAYEQYF
v_gene: TRBV7-3

CDR3aa: CASSTSTDTQYF
v_gene: TRBV28

CDR3aa: CASTLKQGLAYEQYF
v_gene: TRBV5-1

CDR3aa: CASSLDPYSNQPQHF
v_gene: TRBV5-1

CDR3aa: CASSQEVTGEQPQHF
v_gene: TRBV4-1

CDR3aa: CASSIWTSYNEQFF
v_gene: TRBV7-8

CDR3aa: CASSLLARSSYNSPLHF
v_gene: TRBV28

CDR3aa: CASSGGLHETQYF
v_gene: TRBV2

CDR3aa: CATMNTGTYGYTF
v_gene: TRBV24-1

CDR3aa: CASGQTDNEQFF
v_gene: TRBV12-3/TRBV12-4

CDR3aa: CASSDTPDTQYF
v_gene: TRBV5-6

CDR3aa: CASTRGGLSSYEQYF
v_gene: TRBV5-6

CDR3aa: CASLGQGALEQYF
v_gene: TRBV4-2

CDR3aa: CASSFWGTDTQYF
v_gene: TRBV7-2

CDR3aa: CASSLRPLAGVGNEQFF
v_gene: TRBV7-2

CDR3aa: CASSPDTSTDTQYF
v_gene: TRBV5-5

CDR3aa: CASSYSRFSYEQYF
v_gene: TRBV6-5

CDR3aa: CASSILPGLASNEQFF
v_gene: TRBV19

CDR3aa: CASSITGANSPLHF
v_gene: TRBV19

CDR3aa: CAISVSQDTQYF
v_gene: TRBV10-3

CDR3aa: CASSPGTGGSQPQHF
v_gene: TRBV18

CDR3aa: CASKKPGFQVAFF
v_gene: TRBV28

CDR3aa: CASIERGGTDTQYF
v_gene: TRBV2

CDR3aa: CATSRDRGLNHQPQHF
v_gene: TRBV15

CDR3aa: CATSARTGTGELFF
v_gene: TRBV15

CDR3aa: CASSQVPLQDGKLFF
v_gene: TRBV4-2

CDR3aa: CAWWQGVYQGGANVLTF
v_gene: TRBV30

CDR3aa: CASSTLRGRGEQYF
v_gene: TRBV11-2

CDR3aa: CASRGVGAGKPNEQFF
v_gene: TRBV2